Presented here are 29 T cell receptor beta chains from one specimen sequenced in a study of shared clonotypes between healthy human individuals. Only CD45RO-negative cells positively selected for CCR7 counted as naive CD8 cells, so terminally differentiated effector memory CD45RA+ cells were excluded. Clones were read by immunoSEQ multiplex PCR, and TCRdb kept only the in-frame ones, dropping some. The table lists nearly 2 million clones, approximately 94% of them singletons. Sequencing was performed on naive CD8+ T cells sorted from blood. The receptor source for this set is a man in his late teens or twenties in good health.

This clone was seen only once. The V and J genes are TRBV27 and TRBJ1-5, with D unresolved. Germline CDR1 is MNHEY and CDR2 is SMNVEV (reference sequence). This CDR3 region has 13 residues. Trimming removed 2 bases at V and 3 bases at J, with 5 bases between. The CDR3 sequence is CASSLRFNQPQHF. The CDR3 DNA follows: TGTGCCAGCAGTTTAAGATTCAATCAGCCCCAGCATTTT.

The count of this clone is one. Other DNA variants within this sample encode the same CDR3. The CDR3 sequence: CASSWTPTYEQYF. The CDR3 DNA reads as TGCGCCAGCAGCTGGACTCCTACCTACGAGCAGTACTTC. The chain couples TRBV5-1 to TRBJ2-7; weak D call: TRBD2 (5 bases). Germline V CDR1 and CDR2: SGHRS, YFSETQ. Trimming removed 3 bases from V and 2 bases from J, with 9 bases in between. The length of the CDR3 is 13 residues.

A note on this clone: Other DNA sequences in this sample translate to the same CDR3. The V and J genes are TRBV9 and TRBJ2-1; 13 bases map to TRBD2. The CDR3 length is 14 residues. The germline V gene has CDR1 SGDLS and CDR2 YYNGEE. V shed 3 bases, J shed 8 bases, and the junction held 2 bases outside the gene matches. CDR3 in amino acids: CASSAGLAGYEQFF. CDR3 bases: TGTGCCAGCAGCGCGGGACTAGCGGGATATGAGCAGTTCTTC.

V and J are TRBV4-1 and TRBJ2-1, with D tentatively TRBD2 (5 bases). V was cut by 3 bases and J by 4 bases, with 13 bases left in between. CDR3 size: 15 residues. Germline CDR1 is MGHRA and CDR2 is YSYEKL. CDR3 amino acids: CASSQYPGGYNEQFF. The CDR3 DNA reads as TGCGCCAGCAGCCAGTACCCGGGCGGGTACAATGAGCAGTTCTTC.

V and J are TRBV13 and TRBJ2-7; 8 bases agree with TRBD2. The CDR3 totals 15 residues. V shed 2 bases and J 0 bases; nucleotides not matched to a gene: 3. CDR1 and CDR2 (germline): PRHDT, FYEKMQ (reference sequence). For the CDR3, the DNA is TGTGCCAGCAGCTTACGCGGGGGGACCTCCTACGAGCAGTACTTC. Its translation: CASSLRGGTSYEQYF.

The genes are TRBV27 and TRBJ1-4; TRBD1 agrees at 11 bases. V trimming: 2 bases; J trimming: 7 bases; junction bases outside the gene matches: 6. Germline-derived CDR1 and CDR2 are MNHEY and SMNVEV (reference sequence). CDR3 length: 16 amino acids. The chain's CDR3 is CASSLGTGGFSEKLFF. The CDR3, as DNA: TGTGCCAGCAGTTTAGGGACAGGGGGTTTTAGTGAAAAACTGTTTTTT.

The V and J genes are TRBV2 and TRBJ1-2; unclear D gene. The CDR3 has 13 amino acids. V dropped 7 bases and J dropped 6 bases, with 15 bases sitting between them. Germline CDR1 and CDR2: SNHLY and FYNNEI. Written as DNA, the CDR3 is TGTGCCAGCATGATAGGCAGCGAAAATGGCTACACCTTC. This gives the protein CASMIGSENGYTF.

The chain links TRBV5-6 to TRBJ1-6; D perhaps matches TRBD1 (5 bases). The CDR3 consists of 15 residues. V lost 2 bases, J lost 9 bases, and 15 bases lay in between. From germline, CDR1 is SGHDT and CDR2 YYEEEE. CDR3 sequence (DNA): TGTGCCAGCAGCTTCTGGGGACCTTGGGGTTCACCCCTCCACTTT. Its protein product is CASSFWGPWGSPLHF.

The V call is TRBV4-1, the J call TRBJ2-2; a possible D gene is TRBD2 (6 bases). This CDR3 has 17 amino acids. V was shortened by 2 bases and J by 2 bases, with 15 bases between the two germline ends. Germline V lookup: CDR1 MGHRA, CDR2 YSYEKL. CDR3 DNA sequence: TGCGCCAGCAGCCAATTACTAGCTAGGATAAACACCGGGGAGCTGTTTTTT. Translation: CASSQLLARINTGELFF.

This rearrangement joins TRBV27 to TRBJ2-1; 14 nucleotides line up with TRBD2. The CDR3 covers 17 residues. Germline CDR1 reads MNHEY; CDR2 reads SMNVEV (reference sequence). The V segment lost 5 bases and the J segment 4 bases; nucleotides outside the gene matches: 7. CDR3 protein: CASSPGTSGGAYNEQFF. For the CDR3, the DNA is TGTGCCAGCAGTCCGGGGACTAGCGGGGGAGCTTACAATGAGCAGTTCTTC.

The rearrangement uses TRBV2 and TRBJ2-3; tentative D call: TRBD1 (5 bases). There are 15 residues in the CDR3. Germline loops: CDR1 SNHLY, CDR2 FYNNEI. V dropped 3 bases and J dropped 5 bases, with 15 bases sitting between them. Written as DNA, the CDR3 is TGTGCCAGCAGTGAGGCCCGGACATTAGAAGATACGCAGTATTTT. As protein: CASSEARTLEDTQYF.

This rearrangement joins TRBV5-1 to TRBJ2-3; a weak D match, TRBD2 (5 bases). V lost 4 bases and J lost 9, with 15 bases in between. The CDR3 has 13 residues. Germline V gene sequence: CDR1 SGHRS, CDR2 YFSETQ. The CDR3 reads CASSPGSARTQYF. CDR3 sequence (DNA): TGCGCCAGCAGCCCGGGATCCGCAAGGACGCAGTATTTT.

The chain employs TRBV6-5 and TRBJ1-2; 8 nucleotides align to TRBD1. Per germline, CDR1 MNHEY and CDR2 SVGAGI. V trimming: 5 bases; J trimming: 3 bases; junction bases outside the gene matches: 5. The CDR3 runs to 14 residues. Here the CDR3 DNA reads TGTGCCAGCAGTAACAGGGGGGGCGACTATGGCTACACCTTC. Translated, it gives CASSNRGGDYGYTF.

The genes are TRBV27 and TRBJ2-7, with TRBD1 identical over 8 bases. Germline V gives CDR1 MNHEY, CDR2 SMNVEV (reference sequence). The CDR3 consists of 14 residues. The V segment lost 6 bases and the J segment 2 bases; nucleotides outside the gene matches: 6. CDR3 amino acids: CASSPTGAPYEQYF. The CDR3 DNA sequence: TGTGCCAGCAGCCCGACAGGGGCGCCCTACGAGCAGTACTTC.

The chain has TRBV30 and TRBJ2-6; D call uncertain. Germline V gives CDR1 GTSNPN, CDR2 SVGIG (reference sequence). The CDR3 is 15 amino acids. Trimming stripped 2 bases from V and 6 bases from J, with 14 bases between. The CDR3 DNA is TGTGCCTGGAGTTGGGCGGCAGTCCCGGCCAACGTCCTGACTTTC. This sequence encodes CAWSWAAVPANVLTF. Variable domain in full (rest from reference TRBV30 and TRBJ2-6): SQTIHQWPATLVQPVGSPLSLECTVEGTSNPNLYWYRQAAGRGLQLLFYSVGIGQISSEVPQNLSASRPQDRQFILSSKKLLLSDSGFYLCAWSWAAVPANVLTFGAGSRLTVL.

The rearrangement uses TRBV9 and TRBJ1-4; 10 bases align to TRBD1. The trim removed 0 bases at V and 6 bases at J, leaving 2 bases unmatched. Per germline, CDR1 SGDLS and CDR2 YYNGEE. The CDR3 totals 15 residues. This CDR3 is CASSVGGTGDEKLFF. CDR3 sequence (DNA): TGTGCCAGCAGCGTAGGGGGGACAGGGGATGAAAAACTGTTTTTT.

The V and J genes are TRBV28 and TRBJ1-1; no clear D gene. Germline assignment: CDR1 MDHEN and CDR2 SYDVKM. Trimming removed 7 bases from V and 5 bases from J, with 14 bases in between. CDR3 size: 13 residues. The CDR3 here is CASKHSEGTEAFF. As DNA, the CDR3 is TGTGCCAGCAAGCACAGCGAAGGGACTGAAGCTTTCTTT.

The chain employs TRBV6-5 and TRBJ2-7; maybe TRBD1 (6 bases). From germline, CDR1 is MNHEY and CDR2 SVGAGI. There are 14 residues in the CDR3. V lost 1 base and J lost 3, with 10 bases in between. The CDR3 spells CASSYYGRGYEQYF. The CDR3 bases are TGTGCCAGCAGTTACTACGGCAGGGGCTACGAGCAGTACTTC.

The chain links TRBV5-1 to TRBJ2-7, with TRBD1 identical over 7 bases. Germline values: CDR1 SGHRS, CDR2 YFSETQ. The CDR3 has 14 residues. V gave up 1 base and J gave up 2 bases; unmatched junction bases: 3. The CDR3 DNA is TGCGCCAGCAGCTTGACAGGGGCAGCCTACGAGCAGTACTTC. Its translation: CASSLTGAAYEQYF.

The chain couples TRBV6-1 to TRBJ1-5; D is unresolved. CDR3 size: 16 residues. V dropped 1 base and J dropped 1 base, with 11 bases sitting between them. Germline CDR1 is MNHNS and CDR2 is SASEGT. The CDR3 nucleotides are TGTGCCAGCAGTGAAGACCCGGGGTGGAGCAATCAGCCCCAGCATTTT. Its protein is CASSEDPGWSNQPQHF.

The V call is TRBV28, the J call TRBJ1-3; TRBD1 might be the D (5 bases). V was cut by 6 bases and J by 0 bases, with 12 bases left in between. The CDR3 has 15 residues. Germline CDR1 is MDHEN and CDR2 is SYDVKM. The CDR3 spells CASSLGLISGNTIYF. As DNA, the CDR3 is TGTGCCAGCAGCTTGGGACTGATCTCTGGAAACACCATATATTTT. The variable domain in full, completed from reference TRBV28 and TRBJ1-3, reads DVKVTQSSRYLVKRTGEKVFLECVQDMDHENMFWYRQDPGLGLRLIYFSYDVKMKEKGDIPEGYSVSREKKERFSLILESASTNQTSMYLCASSLGLISGNTIYFGEGSWLTVV.

This chain uses TRBV28 with TRBJ2-7; TRBD2 might be the D (6 bases). Germline CDR1 and CDR2: MDHEN and SYDVKM. Trimming removed 1 base from V and 2 bases from J, with 18 bases in between. The CDR3 runs to 17 residues. The CDR3 region is CASSLLPSATTTYEQYF. For the CDR3, the DNA is TGTGCCAGCAGTTTATTGCCTAGCGCCACCACTACCTACGAGCAGTACTTC. Combining the CDR3 with reference TRBV28 and TRBJ2-7 gives the whole variable domain DVKVTQSSRYLVKRTGEKVFLECVQDMDHENMFWYRQDPGLGLRLIYFSYDVKMKEKGDIPEGYSVSREKKERFSLILESASTNQTSMYLCASSLLPSATTTYEQYFGPGTRLTVT.

The gene calls are TRBV28 and TRBJ1-6; D is unclear. Germline assignment: CDR1 MDHEN and CDR2 SYDVKM. The ends were cut back, 1 base at V and 4 bases at J, with 5 bases in the middle. This CDR3 contains 14 residues. CDR3 bases: TGTGCCAGCAGTTTATCCCCTTATAATTCACCCCTCCACTTT. Amino acid sequence: CASSLSPYNSPLHF.

The CDR3 loop reads CASSQTGEEETQYF. CDR3 coding DNA: TGTGCCAGCAGTCAGACAGGGGAAGAAGAGACCCAGTACTTC. The chain combines TRBV25-1 with TRBJ2-5; 8 bases agree with TRBD1. J was trimmed by 3 bases and V by 5 bases; bases with no gene match: 5. Looked up from germline, CDR1 is MGHDK and CDR2 is SYGVNS. CDR3 length: 14 residues.

Remarks on this clone: The sample contains more than one DNA sequence encoding this CDR3. The rearrangement uses TRBV6-1 and TRBJ1-1; D unclear. V was clipped by 0 bases and J by 3 bases, with 2 bases between them. There are 12 residues in the CDR3. Germline assignment: CDR1 MNHNS and CDR2 SASEGT. The CDR3 coding sequence is TGTGCCAGCAGTGAAGCGCACACTGAAGCTTTCTTT. Protein: CASSEAHTEAFF.

CDR3 in amino acids: CASSYGTAYEQYF. For the CDR3, the DNA is TGTGCCAGCAGCTACGGGACAGCCTACGAGCAGTACTTC. The chain carries TRBV5-8 and TRBJ2-7, with 7 nucleotides matching TRBD1. The CDR3 runs to 13 residues. Germline CDR1 and CDR2: SGHTS and YDEGEE. J lost 2 bases, V lost 3 bases, and 2 bases had no gene match.

As regards this clone: The sample contains more than one DNA sequence encoding this CDR3. This chain joins TRBV27 and TRBJ2-7; a possible D gene is TRBD1 (6 bases). This CDR3 is 14 amino acids long. Trimming shortened V by 3 bases and J by 0 bases, and 9 bases separated the two germline ends. The germline V gene encodes CDR1 MNHEY and CDR2 SMNVEV (reference sequence). The CDR3 nucleotides are TGTGCCAGCAGTTTTTTAGGGGGCTCCTACGAGCAGTACTTC. It specifies CASSFLGGSYEQYF.

This clone was seen only once. The chain joins TRBV4-1 to TRBJ1-5, with TRBD1 as a possible D gene (5 bases). From germline, CDR1 is MGHRA and CDR2 YSYEKL. V lost 0 bases to trimming and J lost 0 bases, with 12 bases between them. The CDR3 loop spans 17 amino acids. CDR3 DNA sequence: TGCGCCAGCAGCCAAGACAGGGCCAGGGATAGCAATCAGCCCCAGCATTTT. Translation gives CASSQDRARDSNQPQHF.

The chain links TRBV18 to TRBJ2-1; 9 bases map to TRBD2. The CDR3 has 17 residues. With V trimmed by 4 bases and J by 0 bases, 7 bases remained unmatched. CDR1 KGHSH and CDR2 LQKENI come from the germline V gene. Here the CDR3 reads CASSLVAGVSSYNEQFF. The CDR3 bases are TGTGCCAGCTCACTAGTAGCGGGAGTGAGCTCCTACAATGAGCAGTTCTTC.